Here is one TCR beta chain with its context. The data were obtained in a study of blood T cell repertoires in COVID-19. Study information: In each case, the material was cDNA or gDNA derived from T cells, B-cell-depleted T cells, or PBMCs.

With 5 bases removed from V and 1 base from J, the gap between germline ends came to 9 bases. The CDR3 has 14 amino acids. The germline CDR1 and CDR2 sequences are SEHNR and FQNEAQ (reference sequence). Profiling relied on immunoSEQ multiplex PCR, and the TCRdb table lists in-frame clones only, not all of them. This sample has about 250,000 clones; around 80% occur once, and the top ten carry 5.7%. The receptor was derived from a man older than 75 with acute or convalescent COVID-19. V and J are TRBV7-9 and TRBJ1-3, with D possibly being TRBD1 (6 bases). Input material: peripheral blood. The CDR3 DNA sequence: TGTGCCAGCAGCCCCGGGACATCTGGAAACACCATATATTTT. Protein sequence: CASSPGTSGNTIYF.